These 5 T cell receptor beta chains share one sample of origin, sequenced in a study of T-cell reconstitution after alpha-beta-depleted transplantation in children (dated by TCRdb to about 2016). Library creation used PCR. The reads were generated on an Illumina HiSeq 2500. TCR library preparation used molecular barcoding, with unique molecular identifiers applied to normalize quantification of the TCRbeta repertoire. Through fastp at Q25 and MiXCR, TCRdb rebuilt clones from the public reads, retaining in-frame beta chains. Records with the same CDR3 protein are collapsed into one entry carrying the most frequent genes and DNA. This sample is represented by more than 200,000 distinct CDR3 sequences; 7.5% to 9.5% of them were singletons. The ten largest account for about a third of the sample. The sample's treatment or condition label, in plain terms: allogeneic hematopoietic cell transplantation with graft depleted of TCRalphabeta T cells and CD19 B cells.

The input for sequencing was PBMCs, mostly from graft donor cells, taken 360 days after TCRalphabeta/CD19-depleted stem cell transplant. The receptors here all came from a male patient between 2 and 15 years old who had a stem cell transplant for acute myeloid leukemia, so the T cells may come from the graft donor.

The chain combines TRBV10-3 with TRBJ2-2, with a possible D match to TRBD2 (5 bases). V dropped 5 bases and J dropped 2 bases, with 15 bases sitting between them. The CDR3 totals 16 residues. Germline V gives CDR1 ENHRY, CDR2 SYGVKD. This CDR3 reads CAISPNWTPNTGELFF. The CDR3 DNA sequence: TGTGCCATCAGTCCCAACTGGACTCCTAACACCGGGGAGCTGTTTTTT.

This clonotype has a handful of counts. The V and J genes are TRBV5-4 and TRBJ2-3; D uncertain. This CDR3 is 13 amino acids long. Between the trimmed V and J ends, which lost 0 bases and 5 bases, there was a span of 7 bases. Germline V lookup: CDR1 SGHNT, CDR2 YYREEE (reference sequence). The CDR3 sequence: CASSLGREDTQYF. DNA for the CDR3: TGTGCCAGCAGCTTGGGCCGAGAAGATACGCAGTATTTT.

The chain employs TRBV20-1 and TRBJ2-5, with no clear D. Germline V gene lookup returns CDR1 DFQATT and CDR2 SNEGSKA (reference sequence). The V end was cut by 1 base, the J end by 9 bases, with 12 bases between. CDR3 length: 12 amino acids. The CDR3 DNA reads TGCAGTGCTAGAGGGTTCCTCGAGGCCCAGTACTTC. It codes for CSARGFLEAQYF.

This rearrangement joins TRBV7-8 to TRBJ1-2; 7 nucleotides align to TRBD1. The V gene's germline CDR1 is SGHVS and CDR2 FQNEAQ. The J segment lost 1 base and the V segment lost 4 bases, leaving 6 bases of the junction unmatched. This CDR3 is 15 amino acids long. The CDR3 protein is CASSSDRAINYGYTF. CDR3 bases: TGTGCCAGCAGCTCAGACAGGGCCATTAACTATGGCTACACCTTC.

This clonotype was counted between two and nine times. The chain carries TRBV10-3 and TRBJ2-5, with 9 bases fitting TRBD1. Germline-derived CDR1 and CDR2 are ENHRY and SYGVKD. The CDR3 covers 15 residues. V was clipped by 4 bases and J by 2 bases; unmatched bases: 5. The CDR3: CAISGGTGLQETQYF. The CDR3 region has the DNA TGTGCCATCAGTGGTGGGACAGGGTTGCAAGAGACCCAGTACTTC.